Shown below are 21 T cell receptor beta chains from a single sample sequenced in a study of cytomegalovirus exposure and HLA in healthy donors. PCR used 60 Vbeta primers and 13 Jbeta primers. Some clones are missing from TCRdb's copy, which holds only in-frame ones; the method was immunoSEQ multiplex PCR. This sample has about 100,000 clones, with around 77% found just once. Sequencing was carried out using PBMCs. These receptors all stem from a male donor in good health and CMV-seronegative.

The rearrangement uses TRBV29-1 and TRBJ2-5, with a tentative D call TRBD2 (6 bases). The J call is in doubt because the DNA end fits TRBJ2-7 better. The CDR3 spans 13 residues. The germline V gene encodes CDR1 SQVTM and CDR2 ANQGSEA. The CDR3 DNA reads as TGCAGCGTTCATTCGGGAGAAGGCTACGAGCAGTACTTC. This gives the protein CSVHSGEGYEQYF.

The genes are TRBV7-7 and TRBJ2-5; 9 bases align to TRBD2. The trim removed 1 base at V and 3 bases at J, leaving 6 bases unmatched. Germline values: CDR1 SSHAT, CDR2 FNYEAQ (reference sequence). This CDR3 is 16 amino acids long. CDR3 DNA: TGTGCCAGCAGCTTAGTTGAGACTAGCGGTAAAGAGACCCAGTACTTC. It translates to CASSLVETSGKETQYF. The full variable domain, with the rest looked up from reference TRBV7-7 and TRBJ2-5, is GAGVSQSPRYKVTKRGQDVTLRCDPISSHATLYWYQQALGQGPEFLTYFNYEAQPDKSGLPSDRFSAERPEGSISTLTIQRTEQRDSAMYRCASSLVETSGKETQYFGPGTRLLVL.

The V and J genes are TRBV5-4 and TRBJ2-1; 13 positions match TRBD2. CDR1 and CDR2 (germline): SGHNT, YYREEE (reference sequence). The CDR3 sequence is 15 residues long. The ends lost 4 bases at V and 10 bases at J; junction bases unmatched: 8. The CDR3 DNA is TGTGCCAGCAGCCAACTAGCGGGAGGGTTGGGGGAGCAGTTCTTC. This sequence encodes CASSQLAGGLGEQFF.

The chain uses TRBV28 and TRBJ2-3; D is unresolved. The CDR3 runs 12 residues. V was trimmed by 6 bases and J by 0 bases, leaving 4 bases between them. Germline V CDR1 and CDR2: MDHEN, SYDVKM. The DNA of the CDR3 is TGTGCCAGCAGAGAGAGCACAGATACGCAGTATTTT. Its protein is CASRESTDTQYF.

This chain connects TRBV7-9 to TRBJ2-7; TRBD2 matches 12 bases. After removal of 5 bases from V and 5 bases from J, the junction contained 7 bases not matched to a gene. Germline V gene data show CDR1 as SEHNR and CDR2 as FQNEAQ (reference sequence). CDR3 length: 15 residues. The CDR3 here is CASSLTSGSGDEQYF. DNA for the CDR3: TGTGCCAGCAGCCTGACTAGCGGGAGCGGCGACGAGCAGTACTTC.

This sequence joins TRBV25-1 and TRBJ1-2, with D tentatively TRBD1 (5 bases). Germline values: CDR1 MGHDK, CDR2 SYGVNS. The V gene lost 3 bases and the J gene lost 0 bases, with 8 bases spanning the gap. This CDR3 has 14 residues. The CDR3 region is CASSDRASNYGYTF. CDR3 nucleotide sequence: TGTGCCAGCAGTGACAGGGCCTCTAACTATGGCTACACCTTC.

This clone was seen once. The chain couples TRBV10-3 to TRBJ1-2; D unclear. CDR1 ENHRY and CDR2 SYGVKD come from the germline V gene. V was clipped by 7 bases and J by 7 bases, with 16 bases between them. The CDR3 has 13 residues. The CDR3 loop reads CAITPVTFFGYTF. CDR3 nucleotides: TGTGCCATCACCCCAGTGACTTTCTTTGGCTACACCTTC.

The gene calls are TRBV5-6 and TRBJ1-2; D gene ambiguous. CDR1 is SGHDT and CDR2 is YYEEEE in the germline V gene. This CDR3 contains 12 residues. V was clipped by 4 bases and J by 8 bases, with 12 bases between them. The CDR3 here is CASSQAVGGYTF. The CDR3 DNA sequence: TGTGCCAGCAGCCAGGCAGTTGGGGGCTACACCTTC.

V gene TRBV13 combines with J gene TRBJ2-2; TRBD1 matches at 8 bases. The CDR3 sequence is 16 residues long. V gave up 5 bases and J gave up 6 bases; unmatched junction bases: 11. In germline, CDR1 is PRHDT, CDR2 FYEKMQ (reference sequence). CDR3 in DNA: TGTGCCAGCAGCCGGACAGGGTCAACGAGGGCCGGGGAGCTGTTTTTT. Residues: CASSRTGSTRAGELFF.

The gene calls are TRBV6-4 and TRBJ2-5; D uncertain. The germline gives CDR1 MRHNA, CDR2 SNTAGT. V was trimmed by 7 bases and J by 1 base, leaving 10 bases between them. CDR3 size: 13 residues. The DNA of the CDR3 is TGTGCCAGCACCCCCCTATCCCAAGAGACCCAGTACTTC. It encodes CASTPLSQETQYF.

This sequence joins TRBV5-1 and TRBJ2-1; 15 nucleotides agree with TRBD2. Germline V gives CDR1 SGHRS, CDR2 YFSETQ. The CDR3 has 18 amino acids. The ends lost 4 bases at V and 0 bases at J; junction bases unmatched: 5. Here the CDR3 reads CASSGGLAGGSSYNEQFF. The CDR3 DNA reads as TGCGCCAGCAGCGGCGGACTAGCGGGAGGGAGCTCCTACAATGAGCAGTTCTTC.

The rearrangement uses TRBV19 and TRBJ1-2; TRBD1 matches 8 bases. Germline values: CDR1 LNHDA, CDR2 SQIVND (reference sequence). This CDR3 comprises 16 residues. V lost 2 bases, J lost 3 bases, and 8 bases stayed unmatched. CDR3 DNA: TGTGCCAGTAGTATAATCCGAGGGACAGGACACTATGGCTACACCTTC. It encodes CASSIIRGTGHYGYTF.

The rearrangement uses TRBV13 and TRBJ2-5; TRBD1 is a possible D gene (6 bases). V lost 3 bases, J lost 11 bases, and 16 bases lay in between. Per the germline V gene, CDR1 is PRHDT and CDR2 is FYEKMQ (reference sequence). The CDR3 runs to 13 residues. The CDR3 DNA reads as TGTGCCAGCAGCTTCGGACAGCCCGTAGAGCAGTACTTC. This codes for CASSFGQPVEQYF.

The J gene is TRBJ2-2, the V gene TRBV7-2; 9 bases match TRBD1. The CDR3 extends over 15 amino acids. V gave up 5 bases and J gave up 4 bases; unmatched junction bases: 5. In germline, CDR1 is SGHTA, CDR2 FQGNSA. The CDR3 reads CASSTGQGSTGELFF. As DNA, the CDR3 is TGTGCCAGCAGCACGGGACAGGGAAGCACCGGGGAGCTGTTTTTT. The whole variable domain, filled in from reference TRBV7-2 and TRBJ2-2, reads GAGVSQSPSNKVTEKGKDVELRCDPISGHTALYWYRQSLGQGLEFLIYFQGNSAPDKSGLPSDRFSAERTGGSVSTLTIQRTQQEDSAVYLCASSTGQGSTGELFFGEGSRLTVL.

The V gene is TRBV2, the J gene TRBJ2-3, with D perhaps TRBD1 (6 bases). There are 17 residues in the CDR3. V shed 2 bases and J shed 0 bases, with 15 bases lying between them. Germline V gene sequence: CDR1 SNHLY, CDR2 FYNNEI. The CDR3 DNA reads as TGTGCCAGCAGTGAATTTTTGGCAGGGGCGAGCACAGATACGCAGTATTTT. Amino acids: CASSEFLAGASTDTQYF.

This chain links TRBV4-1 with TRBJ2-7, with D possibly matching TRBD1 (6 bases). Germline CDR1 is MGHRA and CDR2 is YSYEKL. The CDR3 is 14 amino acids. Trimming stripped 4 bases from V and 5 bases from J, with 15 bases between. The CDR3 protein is CASSLLTGLHEQYF. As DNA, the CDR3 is TGCGCCAGCAGCCTACTCACAGGGTTACACGAGCAGTACTTC.

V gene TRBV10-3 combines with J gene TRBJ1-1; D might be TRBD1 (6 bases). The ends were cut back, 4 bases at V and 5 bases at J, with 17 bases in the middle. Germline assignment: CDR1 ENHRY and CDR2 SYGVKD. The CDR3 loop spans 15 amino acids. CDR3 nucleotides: TGTGCCATCAGTGCTGCCGGGGGGCAGTGGACTGAAGCTTTCTTT. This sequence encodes CAISAAGGQWTEAFF.

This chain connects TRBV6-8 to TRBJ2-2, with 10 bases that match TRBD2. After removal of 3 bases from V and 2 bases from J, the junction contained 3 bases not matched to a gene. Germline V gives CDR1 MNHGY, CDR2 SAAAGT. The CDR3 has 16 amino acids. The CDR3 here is CASSYVLAGNTGELFF. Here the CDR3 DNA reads TGTGCCAGCAGTTATGTACTAGCGGGAAACACCGGGGAGCTGTTTTTT.

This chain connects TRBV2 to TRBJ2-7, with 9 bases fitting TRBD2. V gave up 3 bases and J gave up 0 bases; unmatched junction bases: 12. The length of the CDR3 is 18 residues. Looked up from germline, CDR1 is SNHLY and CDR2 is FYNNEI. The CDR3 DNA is TGTGCCAGCAGTGAGGGGACTAGCTTTCCCACTTACTCCTACGAGCAGTACTTC. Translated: CASSEGTSFPTYSYEQYF.

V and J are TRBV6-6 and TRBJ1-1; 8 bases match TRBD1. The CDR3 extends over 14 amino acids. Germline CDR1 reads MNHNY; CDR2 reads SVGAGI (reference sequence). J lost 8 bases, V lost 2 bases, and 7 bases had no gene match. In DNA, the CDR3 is TGTGCCAGCAGTTACCCCCCCGGACAGGGAGAAGCTTTCTTT. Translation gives CASSYPPGQGEAFF.

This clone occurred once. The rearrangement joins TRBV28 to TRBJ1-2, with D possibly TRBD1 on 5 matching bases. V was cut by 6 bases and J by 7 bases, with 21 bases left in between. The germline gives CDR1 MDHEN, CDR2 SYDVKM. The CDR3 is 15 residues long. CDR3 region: CASRFGTKDAGGYTF. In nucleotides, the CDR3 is TGTGCCAGCAGATTCGGGACTAAAGACGCAGGTGGCTACACCTTC.